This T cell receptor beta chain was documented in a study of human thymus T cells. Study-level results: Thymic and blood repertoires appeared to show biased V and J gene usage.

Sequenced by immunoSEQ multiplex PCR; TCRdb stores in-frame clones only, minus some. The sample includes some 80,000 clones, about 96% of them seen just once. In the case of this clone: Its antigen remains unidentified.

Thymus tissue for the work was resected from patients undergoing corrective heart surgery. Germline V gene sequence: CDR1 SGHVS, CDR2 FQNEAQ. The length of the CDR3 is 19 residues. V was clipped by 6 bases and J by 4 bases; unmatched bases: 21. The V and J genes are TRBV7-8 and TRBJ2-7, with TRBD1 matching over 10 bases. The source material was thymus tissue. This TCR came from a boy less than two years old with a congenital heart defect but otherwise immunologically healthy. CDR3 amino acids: CASRPTFPTGTGARYEQYF. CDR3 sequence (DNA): TGTGCCAGCAGACCTACGTTTCCTACCGGGACAGGGGCAAGGTACGAGCAGTACTTC.